This TCR beta chain emerged from a study of cytomegalovirus exposure and HLA in healthy donors (dated by TCRdb to the late 2010s). A note on the overall study: According to an earlier analysis of a few hundred of the donors, roughly 180 million T cells yielded 90 million to 140 million unique TCR beta sequences and approximately 300 Gb of sequence data. Approximately 330 gigabases of sequencing data and approximately 91 million unique TCR sequences made up an early release that covered approximately 620 HLA-typed donors. Of the roughly 400 genotyped donors, roughly 85% fell in the genetic ancestry cluster associated with self-reported Caucasian donors. The study was designed to test whether signatures of past pathogen exposure could be identified by cataloging public T cell receptors. Using immunosequencing, the study profiled T cell repertoires from approximately 700 subjects and related those repertoires to cytomegalovirus serostatus. Along with the approximately 700-subject first cohort, a separate validation cohort of over 90 different subjects was used. To predict cytomegalovirus infection status, the study brought together high-throughput TCR immunosequencing, statistical association of individual TCRs with disease status, and machine learning. A later analysis re-analyzed previously published TCR beta repertoires from hundreds of donors and added high-resolution HLA genotyping to study TCR occurrence patterns. Rather than using new phenotypic data, the later analysis identified candidate immune exposures from TCR beta sequences and from how often those sequences occurred across donors. An earlier analysis of nearly 600 of the donors applied high-throughput TCR beta sequencing to assess whether each TCR beta V gene segment acted as functional or pseudogenic. Donor age, sex, ethnicity and CMV serostatus were compiled alongside the repertoire data. A later genetic analysis used genome-wide SNP genotypes for about 65% of the roughly 670 donors, treating that subset as a discovery cohort. Every repertoire in the discovery cohort had been generated on one and the same sequencing platform. HLA typing covered class I and class II loci at four-digit resolution. The number of donors typed differed by locus, with 629-630 for A, B, C, DRB1 and DQB1, roughly 520 for DQA1, over 600 for DPA1, and around 450 for DPB1. Four or five DR-DQ haplotypes were handled as single units for association and clustering because linkage in the cohort was strong. Across around 400 genotyped donors of the cohort, an average of roughly 250,000 unique TCR beta nucleotide sequences per donor were sequenced, and approximately 17% of those sequences were non-productive.

Beyond this particular receptor, the publication reports: Strong co-occurrence of HLA alleles, especially DR and DQ, made assigning TCR associations to individual alleles difficult. It was suggested by the authors that the approach could potentially be generalized to other disease states and immunological phenotypes. Most TCR sequences were observed very rarely across donors, whereas some public TCRs were present in many individuals. According to a later analysis, TCR association rates differed among HLA loci, with DRB1 alleles showing the most associated TCRs and HLA-C alleles showing the fewest. Compared with the approximately 710-donor mean, donors in an Asian-associated ancestry cluster had fewer N-insertions in productive TCRs, according to a later genetic analysis. According to a later analysis, parvovirus B19, influenza, CMV and Epstein-Barr virus appeared linked to several top co-occurrence clusters. Compared with equally common non-associated chains, HLA-associated TCR beta chains in a later analysis were more clonally expanded and had lower generation probabilities. V-gene and J-gene trimming of TCR beta chains was associated with a missense DCLRE1C variant in a later genetic analysis, and the association was replicated in an independent cohort. Because some donors lacked HLA typing at each locus, the association tests relied only on the typed subset. This cohort had only TCR beta chains sequenced, and the lack of alpha or paired-chain data limited which features could be detected. In an earlier analysis of a few hundred of the donors, most TCR beta V segments were observed in productive rearrangements about 87% or about 30% of the time, broadly matching IMGT annotations. Roughly uniform sequencing depth across donors was assumed in presence/absence analyses, although this assumption may not hold. In both the original and validation cohorts, the classifier was reported to diagnose cytomegalovirus status with high specificity and sensitivity. In vitro tests confirmed that a few of the cytomegalovirus-associated TCR beta chains recognize cytomegalovirus antigens. Immune exposure information for the cohort was limited to CMV serostatus. A further reported finding was that TCR beta sequences accurately predicted the HLA-A and HLA-B alleles for most subjects in the first cohort. The study listed 164 TCR beta chains as associated with cytomegalovirus. A cluster of highly shared sequence variants was judged likely to be a technical artifact of the sequencing pipeline. In a later analysis, most CMV-associated TCR beta chains were found to appear HLA-restricted, with HLA associations seemingly driven largely by CMV exposure. Correlated functional status among segregating V segments might be attributable to linkage disequilibrium, but an unknown experimental factor could not be ruled out. Over 15 rarely observed V segments, including chromosome 9 orphons, were excluded from the earlier analysis of some 590 of the donors because counts were too low. Some IMGT-functional V segments, including TRBV6-2 and TRBV6-3, could not be distinguished by the 87-base-pair reads and were therefore excluded. Specific HLA alleles were associated with around 18,000 TCR beta sequences at a false discovery rate of 0.05 in a later analysis.

The cohort was made up of under 800 healthy bone marrow donors. Cohort members were all nominally healthy when sampled, although unrecorded immune exposures were likely present. The donor was CMV seropositive and belonged to the group of around 300 seropositive cohort members. Every donor gave a peripheral blood sample, and the peripheral blood mononuclear cells from that sample were used for TCR beta sequencing. Genomic DNA extraction from the blood cell samples was performed with the Qiagen DNeasy Blood Extraction Kit. Unmatched junction bases come to 18, with V trimmed by 6 bases and J by 3 bases. As encoded in the germline V gene (reference sequence), CDR1 is LNHDA while CDR2 is SQIVND. The CDR3 spans 20 residues, from the cysteine through the phenylalanine. The kept DNA is CDR3 alone, 60 bases in frame from the first base. The library was obtained by the immunoSEQ multiplex PCR assay. For the multiplex PCR, a mixture combining 60 forward primers for TCR Vbeta segments and 13 reverse primers for TCR Jbeta segments was used. Amplification of the CDR3 region of rearranged TCR beta genes was performed with a multiplex PCR assay on genomic DNA. The Illumina HiSeq System was used to sequence the amplified TCR beta libraries as 87-base-pair reads. The authors' analysis ran thus. A later analysis tallied tens of millions of unique TCR beta chains across the 640 or so repertoires, and approximately 12 million of those chains were shared by two or more donors. Raw reads were error-corrected and collapsed into unique sequences with a nearest-neighbor algorithm that merged closely related sequences to remove PCR and sequencing errors. To assign V, D and J gene segments, CDR3 sequences were aligned to IMGT reference sequences. For a sequence to be retained, a match of at least six nucleotides to both a V gene segment and a J gene segment was required. Rearrangements were called productive when the CDR3 lacked stop codons and stayed in frame with V and J; all others were non-productive. Following IMGT convention, CDR3 was defined as the stretch from the second conserved V-encoded cysteine up to the conserved J-encoded phenylalanine. In an earlier analysis of around 600 of the donors, sequences lacking an unambiguous match to a single V gene segment were excluded. An earlier analysis of a few hundred of the donors classified V segments as functional when productive rearrangements were above 56.7% and as segregating when the standard deviation between donors was above 5%. To diagnose cytomegalovirus status from the catalog of TCR beta chain sequences, a statistical classification framework was built. V and J gene assignment, in a later analysis, came from comparing TCR nucleotide sequences with IMGT/GENE-DB human TR gene sequences. Using the TCRdist pipeline, a later analysis assigned CDR3 sequences along with most-parsimonious VDJ recombination scenarios. A later analysis defined each TCR beta chain by its CDR3 amino acid sequence plus V-gene family, and excluded reads lacking a unique V-gene family. To address suspected cross-contamination and a sequencing artifact, a later analysis removed under 600 highly shared, low-generation-probability nucleotide sequences. For each public chain, a later analysis derived a clonal expansion index from normalized ranks of inferred template counts within each repertoire. A later analysis computed generation probabilities with a VDJ recombination model fitted to out-of-frame rearrangements, and checked the results against IGoR. Hypergeometric tests were used in a later analysis to score TCR-TCR, TCR-HLA and TCR-CMV co-occurrence, with a repertoire-size bias correction applied to the TCR pairs. In a later analysis, false discovery rates were estimated by permuting HLA or CMV assignments 20 times. A later analysis grouped co-occurring TCRs with DBSCAN, adding TCRdist sequence similarity when clustering within HLA-allele-positive subsets. For co-occurrence clustering, repertoires with fewer than 30,000 or more than 120,000 public chains were excluded, along with about five repertoires with anomalous nucleotide sharing. Drawn from immuneACCESS, this table holds only the in-frame rearrangements with V and J called that TCRdb kept. Clones are partly lost; checked studies trace under half to an unresolved V gene and leave the rest unexplained. Clone size and the V and J calls come from that table; the DNA yielded D and trimming. This sample holds around 150,000 clones; nearly 80% were observed only once. 9.7% of the sample is taken by the ten largest.

Worth noting for this clone: There is no known antigen for this receptor. Base qualities are not recorded, but no much larger clone differs from it by a single base.

This sequence was found in a man younger than 30 in good health and CMV-seropositive. The sequence is built from TRBV19 and TRBJ2-2; 11 central bases correspond to TRBD1. Sequencing used PBMCs. The sequenced DNA is TGTGCCAGTAGAGGTACTCTACGGGACAGGGGGGGAGTGGACACCGGGGAGCTGTTTTTT. Translated, this is CASRGTLRDRGGVDTGELFF. This CDR3, with the reference TRBV19 and TRBJ2-2 proteins standing in past its ends, gives the full variable domain DGGITQSPKYLFRKEGQNVTLSCEQNLNHDAMYWYRQDPGQGLRLIYYSQIVNDFQKGDIAEGYSVSREKKESFPLTVTSAQKNPTAFYLCASRGTLRDRGGVDTGELFFGEGSRLTVL.